The next 28 T cell receptor beta chains were all read from a single sample in a study of PD-1 blockade in classical Hodgkin lymphoma. Sequencing was performed with immunoSEQ multiplex PCR; in TCRdb, only in-frame clones are kept and a portion is missing. The sample yields approximately 18,000 clones, 70% to 85% seen once. The sample's time point: cycle 4 day 1 (C4D1), after less than 7 weeks of nivolumab. Every single patient, without exception, relapsed after autologous stem cell transplantation, and brentuximab vedotin exposure varied. The sample here was peripheral blood mononuclear cells (PBMCs), taken before the fourth cycle of nivolumab. The receptors were sampled from a human donor with classical Hodgkin lymphoma.

The rearrangement links TRBV9 to TRBJ1-2; D is uncertain. This CDR3 has 15 residues. CDR1 and CDR2 from the germline V gene are SGDLS and YYNGEE. Trimming shortened V by 3 bases and J by 4 bases, and 16 bases separated the two germline ends. CDR3: CASSDTFQSSYGYTF. Written as DNA, the CDR3 is TGTGCCAGCAGCGACACATTTCAGTCTTCCTATGGCTACACCTTC.

This sequence joins TRBV15 and TRBJ1-1; D gene uncertain. This CDR3 comprises 15 residues. The germline CDR1 and CDR2 sequences are LNHNV and YYDKDF (reference sequence). V was clipped by 0 bases and J by 0 bases, with 8 bases between them. CDR3 in DNA: TGTGCCACCAGCAGAGATAGTCGTGTGAACACTGAAGCTTTCTTT. Translating it yields CATSRDSRVNTEAFF.

V and J are TRBV30 and TRBJ2-7; 9 bases agree with TRBD1. The CDR3 sequence is 15 residues long. Losses at the gene ends were 2 bases for V and 2 bases for J; bases not matched to a gene: 7. The V gene's germline CDR1 is GTSNPN and CDR2 SVGIG (reference sequence). The CDR3 DNA reads as TGTGCCTGGAGTCCCCCGACAGGGGGGACCTACGAGCAGTACTTC. Translating gives CAWSPPTGGTYEQYF.

J is TRBJ2-7 and V is TRBV30; D is unresolved. CDR3 size: 13 residues. The germline V gene encodes CDR1 GTSNPN and CDR2 SVGIG (reference sequence). Between the trimmed V and J ends, which lost 2 bases and 6 bases, there was a span of 14 bases. CDR3 nucleotide sequence: TGTGCCTGGAGTCTCCTAACGGTAGGCGAGCAGTACTTC. Protein sequence: CAWSLLTVGEQYF.

V is TRBV6-6 and J is TRBJ1-6; 7 bases map to TRBD1. V lost 7 bases and J lost 9; bases outside the gene matches: 12. CDR1 and CDR2 (germline): MNHNY, SVGAGI (reference sequence). The length of the CDR3 is 15 residues. The chain's CDR3 is CASTRKTGVGSPLHF. CDR3 DNA sequence: TGTGCCAGCACGAGGAAAACAGGGGTTGGTTCACCCCTCCACTTT.

The rearrangement uses TRBV7-8 and TRBJ2-7, with TRBD2 matching 13 bases. This CDR3 is built from 15 residues. The germline CDR1 and CDR2 sequences are SGHVS and FQNEAQ. V trimming: 3 bases; J trimming: 2 bases; junction bases outside the gene matches: 1. CDR3 region: CASSFGTSGAYEQYF. As DNA, the CDR3 is TGTGCCAGCAGCTTCGGGACTAGCGGGGCCTACGAGCAGTACTTC.

J is TRBJ1-5 and V is TRBV6-5; TRBD1 is a possible D gene (6 bases). V was pared by 2 bases and J by 10 bases, with 12 bases between. CDR1 is MNHEY and CDR2 is SVGAGI in the germline V gene. The CDR3 has 13 amino acids. The CDR3 is CASSYTDSSPQHF. The CDR3, as DNA: TGTGCCAGCAGTTACACGGACAGCTCTCCCCAGCATTTT.

J is TRBJ1-3 and V is TRBV7-2, with D possibly matching TRBD1 (5 bases). Between the trimmed V and J ends, which lost 2 bases and 0 bases, there was a span of 5 bases. The V gene's germline CDR1 is SGHTA and CDR2 FQGNSA. The CDR3 length is 14 residues. CDR3 sequence (DNA): TGTGCCAGCAGCTTAACAGGCTCTGGAAACACCATATATTTT. Protein sequence: CASSLTGSGNTIYF. The complete variable domain, with remaining parts taken from reference TRBV7-2 and TRBJ1-3, reads GAGVSQSPSNKVTEKGKDVELRCDPISGHTALYWYRQSLGQGLEFLIYFQGNSAPDKSGLPSDRFSAERTGGSVSTLTIQRTQQEDSAVYLCASSLTGSGNTIYFGEGSWLTVV.

This clone was recorded a few times. The chain has TRBV5-4 and TRBJ1-1; 7 bases align to TRBD1. Germline-derived CDR1 and CDR2 are SGHNT and YYREEE (reference sequence). The CDR3 is made up of 14 amino acids. Trimming cost V 4 bases and J 12 bases; bases outside gene matches: 15. CDR3 residues: CASSLGGGAIPPFF. CDR3 DNA: TGTGCCAGCAGCCTCGGAGGGGGCGCAATCCCACCTTTCTTT.

The chain couples TRBV9 to TRBJ2-3; TRBD2 agrees at 8 bases. The CDR3 length is 16 residues. Per the germline V gene, CDR1 is SGDLS and CDR2 is YYNGEE. J lost 2 bases, V lost 0 bases, and 5 bases had no gene match. Here the CDR3 DNA reads TGTGCCAGCAGCGTAGAAGCGGGAGCCTCCACAGATACGCAGTATTTT. Translating it yields CASSVEAGASTDTQYF.

This clone was detected a few times. The chain has TRBV7-9 and TRBJ1-3; D is unclear. The CDR3 is 12 amino acids. CDR1 and CDR2 (germline): SEHNR, FQNEAQ (reference sequence). The germline V and J ends were trimmed by 1 base and 14 bases, with 12 bases remaining between them. The DNA for the CDR3 is TGTGCCAGCAGCTTAGATCACGCCATCCTATATTTT. It encodes CASSLDHAILYF.

By proportion, this clone is medium-sized (0.01 to 0.1%). The chain recombines TRBV14 with TRBJ1-1, with a possible D match to TRBD1 (6 bases). V dropped 4 bases and J dropped 5 bases, with 20 bases sitting between them. Germline values: CDR1 SGHDN, CDR2 FVKESK. The CDR3 is 16 amino acids. The CDR3 reads CASSPLGSHRETEAFF. CDR3 sequence (DNA): TGTGCCAGCAGCCCCTTGGGCTCTCACAGGGAGACTGAAGCTTTCTTT.

V is TRBV13 and J is TRBJ2-1, with TRBD2 as a possible D gene (6 bases). The CDR3 contains 14 residues. In germline, CDR1 is PRHDT, CDR2 FYEKMQ (reference sequence). The V and J ends lost 5 bases and 10 bases respectively, with 18 bases between them. The CDR3 nucleotides read TGTGCCAGCAGCCTCCTTTGGGGAGGCCGGGAGCAGTTCTTC. Translated: CASSLLWGGREQFF.

Only a few counts were recorded for this clone. V and J are TRBV7-9 and TRBJ1-1; D unclear. The CDR3 is 12 amino acids. V shed 4 bases and J shed 6 bases, with 9 bases lying between them. Germline V gives CDR1 SEHNR, CDR2 FQNEAQ (reference sequence). CDR3 DNA sequence: TGTGCCAGCAGCTCCCTTAATGCTGAAGCTTTCTTT. Residues: CASSSLNAEAFF.

This clone was counted a few times. The rearrangement uses TRBV5-5 and TRBJ1-1; D not certain. V was trimmed by 4 bases and J by 0 bases, leaving 7 bases between them. The CDR3 consists of 13 residues. From germline, CDR1 is SGHKS and CDR2 YYEKEE (reference sequence). The DNA of the CDR3 is TGTGCCAGCAGCCAGTACGTGAACACTGAAGCTTTCTTT. It yields the protein CASSQYVNTEAFF. The full variable domain, completed using reference TRBV5-5 and TRBJ1-1, is DAGVTQSPTHLIKTRGQQVTLRCSPISGHKSVSWYQQVLGQGPQFIFQYYEKEERGRGNFPDRFSARQFPNYSSELNVNALLLGDSALYLCASSQYVNTEAFFGQGTRLTVV.

In its sample, this clone was seen a few times. The genes are TRBV19 and TRBJ1-5, with 8 bases aligning to TRBD1. Germline CDR1 LNHDA, CDR2 SQIVND (reference sequence). The junction had 4 bases not matched to a gene; V was cut back by 6 bases and J by 6 bases. The CDR3 length is 13 residues. The CDR3 coding sequence is TGTGCCAGTAGCCAGGGGGCTCGTCAGCCCCAGCATTTT. Encoded protein: CASSQGARQPQHF.

This clone was observed a few times. The chain has TRBV19 and TRBJ1-1; D unresolved. The V and J ends lost 9 bases and 0 bases respectively, with 14 bases between them. CDR1 and CDR2 from the germline V gene are LNHDA and SQIVND (reference sequence). CDR3 length: 14 amino acids. CDR3 loop: CASRPTRVNTEAFF. The CDR3 nucleotides read TGTGCCAGCCGACCCACCCGTGTGAACACTGAAGCTTTCTTT.

The rearrangement joins TRBV11-3 to TRBJ2-7; D is unclear. Germline V gene data show CDR1 as SGHNT and CDR2 as YENEEA. The CDR3 totals 13 residues. Trimming removed 10 bases at V and 3 bases at J, with 16 bases between. The CDR3 DNA is TGTGCCATTTCAACCCGGGTCCACTACGAGCAGTACTTC. Protein product: CAISTRVHYEQYF.

The chain recombines TRBV20-1 with TRBJ1-2, with a weak D call TRBD1 (5 bases). Germline-derived CDR1 and CDR2 are DFQATT and SNEGSKA (reference sequence). The CDR3 length is 11 residues. The CDR3 coding sequence is TGCAGCGTTGGGACGGACTATGGCTACACCTTC. Encoded protein: CSVGTDYGYTF.

The rearrangement joins TRBV2 to TRBJ1-6, with D possibly matching TRBD1 (5 bases). V lost 7 bases and J lost 9, with 13 bases in between. The length of the CDR3 is 13 residues. Looked up from germline, CDR1 is SNHLY and CDR2 is FYNNEI. The CDR3 reads CASKNAGLSPLHF. DNA of the CDR3: TGTGCCAGCAAGAACGCAGGGCTTTCACCCCTCCACTTT.

The CDR3 DNA follows: TGTGCCAGCAGCTCCACCCTTTCCCGGACGGAGAACACTGAAGCTTTCTTT. Residues: CASSSTLSRTENTEAFF. The genes are TRBV5-6 and TRBJ1-1; D ambiguous. V lost 3 bases and J 1 base, leaving 19 bases between the germline ends. The CDR3 is 17 amino acids. Germline CDR1 SGHDT, CDR2 YYEEEE.

This clone has a handful of counts. The chain employs TRBV25-1 and TRBJ1-5, with 9 bases matching TRBD1. There are 14 residues in the CDR3. Trimming cost V 4 bases and J 4 bases; bases outside gene matches: 2. Germline V gene lookup returns CDR1 MGHDK and CDR2 SYGVNS. The CDR3 here is CASSGGQGNQPQHF. The DNA of the CDR3 is TGTGCCAGCAGTGGGGGACAGGGTAATCAGCCCCAGCATTTT.

V gene TRBV6-1 combines with J gene TRBJ2-5; a possible D gene is TRBD1 (6 bases). The CDR3 is made up of 16 amino acids. The germline V and J ends were trimmed by 2 bases and 7 bases, with 20 bases remaining between them. In germline, CDR1 is MNHNS, CDR2 SASEGT. This CDR3 reads CASSEQWDTSPGTQYF. DNA for the CDR3: TGTGCCAGCAGTGAACAGTGGGACACTTCCCCGGGGACCCAGTACTTC.

V is TRBV19 and J is TRBJ1-1; D may be TRBD1 (6 bases). CDR3 length equals 15 residues. CDR1 and CDR2 (germline): LNHDA, SQIVND (reference sequence). V was shortened by 4 bases and J by 0 bases, with 12 bases between the two germline ends. CDR3 region: CASSRRGDMNTEAFF. The CDR3 nucleotides are TGTGCCAGTAGTAGGCGGGGGGACATGAACACTGAAGCTTTCTTT.

J is TRBJ1-4 and V is TRBV6-6; 8 nucleotides agree with TRBD1. Germline V gene data show CDR1 as MNHNY and CDR2 as SVGAGI (reference sequence). This CDR3 is 16 amino acids long. Trimming at V came to 5 bases and at J to 0 bases, leaving 5 bases not matched to a gene. The CDR3 is CASSPGTGATNEKLFF. The DNA for the CDR3 is TGTGCCAGCAGTCCCGGGACAGGCGCAACTAATGAAAAACTGTTTTTT.

V usage is TRBV6-1 and J usage is TRBJ2-5; D unclear. The CDR3 covers 17 residues. Germline CDR1 is MNHNS and CDR2 is SASEGT. V was clipped by 0 bases and J by 4 bases, with 18 bases between them. The chain's CDR3 is CASSEARLVLGGETQYF. The CDR3 DNA reads TGTGCCAGCAGTGAAGCGCGGTTGGTTTTGGGTGGAGAGACCCAGTACTTC.

The V and J genes are TRBV5-1 and TRBJ1-3, with D uncertain. V lost 1 base and J lost 0, with 8 bases in between. Germline values: CDR1 SGHRS, CDR2 YFSETQ. The CDR3 is 15 amino acids. The DNA for the CDR3 is TGCGCCAGCAGCTTGTTGGGCTCCTCTGGAAACACCATATATTTT. It translates to CASSLLGSSGNTIYF.

This clone showed up just once. V and J are TRBV7-9 and TRBJ2-7; possibly TRBD1 or TRBD2 for D (6 bases each). The CDR3 extends over 12 amino acids. V was shortened by 3 bases and J by 7 bases, with 10 bases between the two germline ends. Germline CDR1 is SEHNR and CDR2 is FQNEAQ (reference sequence). In DNA, the CDR3 is TGTGCCAGCAGCTTGGACAGCGGGGAGCAGTACTTC. Protein product: CASSLDSGEQYF.